The present entry profiles one T cell receptor beta chain with its context. Its antigen is not known. The sample belongs to a study of persistence of HIV-infected CD4 T cells. For the study at large: Donors were ART-treated; their CMV- and Gag-responding CD4+ T cells were isolated. Donors had been on suppressive ART for a median of roughly eight years. Findings and limits, study-wide: Antigen-responding cells were enriched for degenerate expanded CDR3beta sequences.

The stimulus was lysate of CMV-infected fibroblasts, about 10 ug/mL. Sorted nonresponding memory CD4+ T cells were CD40L-negative, CD69-negative, CD45RO-high. The immunoSEQ assay was version 4, run in survey mode. Some clones are missing from TCRdb's copy, which holds only in-frame ones; the method was immunoSEQ multiplex PCR. The sample yields tens of thousands of clones, over 70% seen once. Per the germline V gene, CDR1 is LGHDT and CDR2 is YNNKEL (reference sequence). V was pared by 1 base and J by 4 bases, with 5 bases between. This CDR3 contains 12 residues. The chain uses TRBV3-1 (or the pseudogene TRBV3-2) and TRBJ2-7; D not certain. The receptor's source is an adult man with HIV who was CMV-seropositive. The sequenced sample was CD4+ T cells sorted from PBMCs after approximately 19-hour stimulation, obtained from a patient who received antiretroviral therapy. This CDR3 is CASSQGEYEQYF. For the CDR3, the DNA is TGTGCCAGCAGCCAAGGGGAATACGAGCAGTACTTC.